Below, one T cell receptor (beta chain) is given with its context. The data were obtained in a study of T cell changes during pregnancy in multiple sclerosis. The ends were cut back, 7 bases at V and 1 base at J, with 13 bases in the middle. The V gene's germline CDR1 is SNHLY and CDR2 FYNNEI. This CDR3 has 14 amino acids. Some clones are missing from TCRdb's copy, which holds only in-frame ones; the method was immunoSEQ multiplex PCR. The top ten hold 0.4% to 0.6% of the sample, which has about 79,000 clones, 75% to 95% seen once. Here the sequenced sample was CD4+ T cells from peripheral blood mononuclear cells, taken in the second trimester of pregnancy. The chain recombines TRBV2 with TRBJ2-5; perhaps TRBD2 as D (6 bases). The sequence derives from a female donor with multiple sclerosis, enrolled in a pregnancy study. The CDR3 DNA is TGTGCCAGCAAGTTCGGGGGTCCCCAAGAGACCCAGTACTTC. Translated, it gives CASKFGGPQETQYF.